The subject of this entry is one T cell receptor (beta chain). TCRdb independently ran MiXCR on the 5' RACE reads; one entry per CDR3 protein. The profile shows 300,000 to 350,000 distinct CDR3 sequences, 15% to 20% of them singletons. The CDR3 runs to 14 residues. Germline CDR1 and CDR2: SGHVS and FNYEAQ. Deletions cut 7 bases from V and 5 bases from J, with 17 bases between. This sample is drawn from a study of T-cell memory formation after mild COVID-19. Study overall: TCR clusters were largely donor specific.

Sequencing input: PBMCs or a T cell subset sorted from them (not recorded which). This chain joins TRBV7-6 and TRBJ2-5; TRBD2 is a possible D gene (6 bases). The receptor was derived from a man between 18 and 35 years old who had mild COVID-19 (a few samples of this study predate the infection). Cell type and time point are not known. CDR3 region: CASNDPGRRETQYF. The CDR3 coding sequence is TGTGCCAGCAACGACCCGGGGAGGCGGGAGACCCAGTACTTC.